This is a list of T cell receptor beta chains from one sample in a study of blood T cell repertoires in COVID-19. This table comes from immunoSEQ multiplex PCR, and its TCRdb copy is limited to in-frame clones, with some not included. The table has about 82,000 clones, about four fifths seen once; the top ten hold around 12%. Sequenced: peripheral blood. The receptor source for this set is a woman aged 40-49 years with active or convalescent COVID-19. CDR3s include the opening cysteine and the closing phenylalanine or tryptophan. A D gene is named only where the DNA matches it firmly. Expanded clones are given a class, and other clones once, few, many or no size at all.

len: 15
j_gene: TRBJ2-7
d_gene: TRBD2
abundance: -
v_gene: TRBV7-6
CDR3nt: TGTGCCAGCAGCGAAGGACTAGCAGAGGACTACGAGCAGTACTTC
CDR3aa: CASSEGLAEDYEQYF

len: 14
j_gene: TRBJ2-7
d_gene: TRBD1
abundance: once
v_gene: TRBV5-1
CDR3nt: TGCGCCAGCAGCTCATCCGGGACAGGGGTCGAGCAGTACTTC
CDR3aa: CASSSSGTGVEQYF

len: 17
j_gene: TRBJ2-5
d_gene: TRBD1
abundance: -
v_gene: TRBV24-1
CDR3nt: TGTGCCACCAGTGGGAGGGACAGGGGTAACTTACAAGAGACCCAGTACTTC
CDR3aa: CATSGRDRGNLQETQYF

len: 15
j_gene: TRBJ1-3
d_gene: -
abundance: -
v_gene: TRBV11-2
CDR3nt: TGTGCCAGCAGCTTAGGCCCGGGGGCTGGAAACACCATATATTTT
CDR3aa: CASSLGPGAGNTIYF

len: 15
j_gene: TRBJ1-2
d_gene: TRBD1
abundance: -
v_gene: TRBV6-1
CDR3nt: TGTGCCAGCAGTGAATTGGGACAGGGTGACTATGGCTACACCTTC
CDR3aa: CASSELGQGDYGYTF

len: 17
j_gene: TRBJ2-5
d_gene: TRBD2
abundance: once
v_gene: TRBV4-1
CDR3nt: TGCGCCAGCAGCCAAGGGAGACTAGCGGGAGAACAAGAGACCCAGTACTTC
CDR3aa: CASSQGRLAGEQETQYF

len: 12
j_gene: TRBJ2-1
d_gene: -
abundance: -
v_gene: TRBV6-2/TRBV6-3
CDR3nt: TGTGCCAGCAGTTACACGGAGTATGAGCAGTTCTTC
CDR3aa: CASSYTEYEQFF

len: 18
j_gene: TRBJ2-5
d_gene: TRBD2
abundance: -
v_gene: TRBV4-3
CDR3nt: TGCGCCAGCAGCCAAGAACGTCAGACTAGCGGGGGGTCGGAGACCCAGTACTTC
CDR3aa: CASSQERQTSGGSETQYF

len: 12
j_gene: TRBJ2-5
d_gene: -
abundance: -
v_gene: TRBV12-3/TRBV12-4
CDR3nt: TGTGCCAGCAGCCCTACTCCGGAGACCCAGTACTTC
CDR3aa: CASSPTPETQYF

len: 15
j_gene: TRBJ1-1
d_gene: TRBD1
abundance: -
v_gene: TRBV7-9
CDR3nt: TGTGCCAGCAGCTTACCCGACAGGGGAAAAACTGAAGCTTTCTTT
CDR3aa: CASSLPDRGKTEAFF

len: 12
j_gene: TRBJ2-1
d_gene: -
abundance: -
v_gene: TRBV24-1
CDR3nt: TGTGCCACCAGTGAAACCGACAGGGAGCAGTTCTTC
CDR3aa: CATSETDREQFF

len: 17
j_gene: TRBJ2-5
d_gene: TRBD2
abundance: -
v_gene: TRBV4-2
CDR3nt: TGTGCCAGCAGCCAAGCTCGGACTAGCGGGTTACAAGAGACCCAGTACTTC
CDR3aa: CASSQARTSGLQETQYF

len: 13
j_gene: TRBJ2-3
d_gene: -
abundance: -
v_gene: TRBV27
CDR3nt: TGTGCCAGCAGACGGCTAGCAACAGATACGCAGTATTTT
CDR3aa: CASRRLATDTQYF

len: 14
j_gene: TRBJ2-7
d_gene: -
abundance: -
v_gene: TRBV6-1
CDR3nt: TGTGCCAGCAGTGAAGCCTGGGCACTCTACGAGCAGTACTTC
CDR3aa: CASSEAWALYEQYF

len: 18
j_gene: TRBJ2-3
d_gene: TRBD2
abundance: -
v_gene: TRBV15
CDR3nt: TGTGCCACCAGCAGAGATATAAACGGGCTAGCGGTATCAGATACGCAGTATTTT
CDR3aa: CATSRDINGLAVSDTQYF

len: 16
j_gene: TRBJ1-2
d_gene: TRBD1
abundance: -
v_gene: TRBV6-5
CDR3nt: TGTGCCAGCAGTTACTCTCCGACAGGGATTCTGGGTGGCTACACCTTC
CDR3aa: CASSYSPTGILGGYTF

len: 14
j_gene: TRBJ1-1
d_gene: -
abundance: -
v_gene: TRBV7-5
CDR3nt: TGTGTCAGAAGCTTAGGCAGAATGAACACTGAAGCTTTCTTT
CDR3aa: CVRSLGRMNTEAFF

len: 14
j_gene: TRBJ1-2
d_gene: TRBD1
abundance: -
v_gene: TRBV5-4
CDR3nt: TGTGCCAGCAGCCGCCGACAGGGAGAATATGGCTACACCTTC
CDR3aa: CASSRRQGEYGYTF

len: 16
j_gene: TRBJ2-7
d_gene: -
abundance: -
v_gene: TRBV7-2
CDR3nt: TGTGCCAGCAGCCCCTCGTGGACAGTTAGCTCCTACGAGCAGTACTTC
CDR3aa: CASSPSWTVSSYEQYF

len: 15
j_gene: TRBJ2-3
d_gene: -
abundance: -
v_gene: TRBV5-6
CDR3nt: TGTGCCAGCAGCTTGTTTTCACAGGGCACAGATACGCAGTATTTT
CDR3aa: CASSLFSQGTDTQYF

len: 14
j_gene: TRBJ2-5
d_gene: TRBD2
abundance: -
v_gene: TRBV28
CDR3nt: TGTGCCAGCAGGGGACTAGCGGGGTTTGAGACCCAGTACTTC
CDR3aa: CASRGLAGFETQYF

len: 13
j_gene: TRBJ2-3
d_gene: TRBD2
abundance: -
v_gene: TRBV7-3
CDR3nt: TGTGCCAGCAGCTTAGCGGGCGGGGGTACGCAGTATTTT
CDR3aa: CASSLAGGGTQYF

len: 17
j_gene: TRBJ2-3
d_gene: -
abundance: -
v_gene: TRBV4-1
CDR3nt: TGCGCCAGCAGCCGGATCGGGTCACCCATCCTCACAGATACGCAGTATTTT
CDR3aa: CASSRIGSPILTDTQYF

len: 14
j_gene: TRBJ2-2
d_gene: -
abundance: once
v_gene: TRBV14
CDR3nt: TGTGCCAGCAGACAGTTGACGGACACCGGGGAGCTGTTTTTT
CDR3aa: CASRQLTDTGELFF